A single sample gave rise to the 22 T cell receptor beta chains below, sequenced in a study of T cell repertoires in aging, cancer and after chemotherapy. The template was genomic DNA from peripheral blood, not RNA. Rearranged V-D-J TRB sequences were amplified with a mixed TRB-A/B primer pool. TCRdb used MiXCR to reprocess the multiplex PCR reads, holding one entry per CDR3 protein. The sample lists 1,700 or so distinct CDR3 sequences; around 40% were seen once. Sequenced input: blood. The origin of the receptors is a human donor with a solid tumor.

J is TRBJ2-5 and V is TRBV30, with D uncertain. Germline values: CDR1 GTSNPN, CDR2 SVGIG (reference sequence). V was trimmed by 2 bases and J by 11 bases, leaving 15 bases between them. This CDR3 is built from 12 residues. This CDR3 is CAWSPLGDLQYF. The CDR3 bases are TGTGCCTGGAGTCCCCTGGGTGACTTACAGTACTTC.

As to this clonotype: The germline gene is not matched at one end of the junction; a read error may be the cause. V usage is TRBV19 and J usage is TRBJ2-6; D is unresolved. CDR3 size: 17 residues. Germline CDR1 is LNHDA and CDR2 is SQIVND (reference sequence). The CDR3 nucleotides are TGTGCCAGTATTATAGAGGCAGCCGTAGCTGGGGCCAACGTCCTGACTTTC. Translating it yields CASIIEAAVAGANVLTF.

CDR3 DNA sequence: TGTGCCAGCTCACGTTTGCCGGGACAGGGGGCCTACGAGCAGTACTTC. This translates into CASSRLPGQGAYEQYF. The V call is TRBV18, the J call TRBJ2-7; 11 nucleotides line up with TRBD1. Germline V gives CDR1 KGHSH, CDR2 LQKENI. There are 16 residues in the CDR3. The ends lost 4 bases at V and 2 bases at J; junction bases unmatched: 7.

This clonotype was picked up a small number of times. This rearrangement joins TRBV6-1 to TRBJ2-1; TRBD2 aligns across 8 bases. This CDR3 is 16 amino acids long. The V gene's germline CDR1 is MNHNS and CDR2 SASEGT. Germline trimming cut 6 bases from V and 7 bases from J; bases unmatched to any gene: 14. In nucleotides, the CDR3 is TGTGCCAGCAGACCTACGGGGGGGGGCGGTCGGAATGAGCAGTTCTTC. As protein: CASRPTGGGGRNEQFF.

The rearrangement links TRBV6-1 to TRBJ2-2; TRBD2 aligns across 11 bases. CDR1 is MNHNS, CDR2 SASEGT, per germline. This CDR3 has 18 residues. Losses at the gene ends were 4 bases for V and 4 bases for J; bases not matched to a gene: 11. The CDR3 nucleotides read TGTGCCAGCAGTGGGGGATCTCTAGCGGGGGGTGGCACCGGGGAGCTGTTTTTT. Its translation: CASSGGSLAGGGTGELFF.

Only a few counts were recorded for this clonotype. The chain links TRBV6-5 to TRBJ2-3, with TRBD2 identical over 11 bases. Per the germline V gene, CDR1 is MNHEY and CDR2 is SVGAGI. J was trimmed by 2 bases and V by 5 bases; bases with no gene match: 9. The CDR3 consists of 17 residues. The CDR3 DNA reads TGTGCCAGCAGTCCTTGGGGGACTAGCGGCTCCACAGATACGCAGTATTTT. It is translated as CASSPWGTSGSTDTQYF.

This clonotype is large. V gene TRBV6-5 combines with J gene TRBJ2-7, with a possible D match to TRBD1 (6 bases). The CDR3 consists of 13 residues. The germline V gene encodes CDR1 MNHEY and CDR2 SVGAGI. Trimming cost V 6 bases and J 5 bases, with 14 bases left between them. The CDR3 coding sequence is TGTGCCAGCAGCCCCGGGACACGCGACGAGCAGTACTTC. Translation gives CASSPGTRDEQYF.

This chain uses TRBV24-1 with TRBJ2-1; TRBD2 matches at 9 bases. The CDR3 sequence is 18 residues long. CDR1 is KGHDR and CDR2 is SFDVKD in the germline V gene. Trimming at V came to 0 bases and at J to 7 bases, leaving 12 bases not matched to a gene. Written as DNA, the CDR3 is TGTGCCACCAGTGATTTGGGGGGCGGGAGGGCCCAAGGGAATGAGCAGTTCTTC. Protein: CATSDLGGGRAQGNEQFF.

This chain connects TRBV6-5 to TRBJ1-1, with D possibly being TRBD1 (5 bases). Germline CDR1 MNHEY, CDR2 SVGAGI. V was clipped by 2 bases and J by 6 bases, with 13 bases between them. CDR3 length: 14 residues. The CDR3 nucleotides read TGTGCCAGCAGTTACCCTCGGGGGGACGCTGAAGCTTTCTTT. Translating gives CASSYPRGDAEAFF.

This clonotype was detected only a few times. This chain uses TRBV6-5 with TRBJ1-5; TRBD1 is a possible D gene (6 bases). V shed 5 bases and J shed 6 bases, with 11 bases lying between them. The CDR3 is 13 amino acids. Germline loops: CDR1 MNHEY, CDR2 SVGAGI. CDR3 loop: CASSHRVRQPQHF. The CDR3 DNA reads TGTGCCAGCAGTCACAGGGTACGTCAGCCCCAGCATTTT.

The chain has TRBV12-3 or TRBV12-4 and TRBJ1-2, with TRBD1 matching over 8 bases. The V segment lost 7 bases and the J segment 8 bases; nucleotides outside the gene matches: 9. CDR3 length equals 13 residues. CDR3 residues: CASTVGQGLGYTF. For the CDR3, the DNA is TGTGCCAGCACCGTCGGACAGGGTTTAGGCTACACCTTC.

By frequency in the sample, this clonotype is medium-sized. The chain carries TRBV7-9 and TRBJ2-4; no reliable D call. From germline, CDR1 is SEHNR and CDR2 FQNEAQ (reference sequence). The length of the CDR3 is 12 residues. V lost 8 bases to trimming and J lost 0 bases, with 5 bases between them. The CDR3 here is CASGVAKNIQYF. In DNA, the CDR3 is TGTGCCAGCGGAGTAGCCAAAAACATTCAGTACTTC. Looking up the rest from reference TRBV7-9 and TRBJ2-4 gives the full variable domain: DTGVSQNPRHKITKRGQNVTFRCDPISEHNRLYWYRQTLGQGPEFLTYFQNEAQLEKSRLLSDRFSAERPKGSFSTLEIQRTEQGDSAMYLCASGVAKNIQYFGAGTRLSVL.

This clonotype is medium-sized by share. The chain uses TRBV6-1 and TRBJ2-3; 11 positions match TRBD2. V gave up 6 bases and J gave up 4 bases; unmatched junction bases: 6. The CDR3 spans 15 residues. Looked up from germline, CDR1 is MNHNS and CDR2 is SASEGT. CDR3 DNA: TGTGCCAGCAGGCTAGCGGGAGGATGGGCAGATACGCAGTATTTT. It yields the protein CASRLAGGWADTQYF.

This chain uses TRBV24-1 with TRBJ2-5; D gene unclear. CDR3 length equals 13 residues. Per the germline V gene, CDR1 is KGHDR and CDR2 is SFDVKD. Between the trimmed V and J ends, which lost 3 bases and 0 bases, there was a span of 4 bases. DNA for the CDR3: TGTGCCACCAGTGATACGTACCAAGAGACCCAGTACTTC. Protein product: CATSDTYQETQYF.

The table lists this clonotype with a few counts. V is TRBV5-6 and J is TRBJ2-7; the D gene is possibly TRBD1 (5 bases). The CDR3 sequence is 15 residues long. V dropped 0 bases and J dropped 6 bases, with 16 bases sitting between them. From germline, CDR1 is SGHDT and CDR2 YYEEEE. CDR3 loop: CASSLVGLQGCEQYF. CDR3 sequence (DNA): TGTGCCAGCAGCTTGGTTGGCCTGCAGGGCTGCGAGCAGTACTTC.

The chain joins TRBV10-1 to TRBJ2-7; perhaps TRBD2 as D (5 bases). The CDR3 runs to 15 residues. The V and J ends lost 0 bases and 3 bases respectively, with 12 bases between them. Germline V gene lookup returns CDR1 WNHNN and CDR2 SYGVQD (reference sequence). Written as DNA, the CDR3 is TGCGCCAGCAGTGAGTCGGGAGACTTCGGCTACGAGCAGTACTTC. It codes for CASSESGDFGYEQYF.

In this sample, this clonotype turned up a few times. The V gene is TRBV30, the J gene TRBJ1-4; the match to TRBD1 covers 7 bases. The V gene end was trimmed by 3 bases and the J gene end by 5 bases; junction bases not matched to a gene: 3. The CDR3 spans 13 residues. The V gene's germline CDR1 is GTSNPN and CDR2 SVGIG (reference sequence). CDR3 sequence: CAWRTGSNEKLFF. The CDR3 nucleotides read TGTGCCTGGAGGACAGGGTCGAATGAAAAACTGTTTTTT.

The DNA of the CDR3 is TGTGCCAGCAGTTTTCATGGCGGGCACTATGGCTACACCTTC. This codes for CASSFHGGHYGYTF. The chain is built from TRBV12-3 or TRBV12-4 and TRBJ1-2; no reliable D call. The ends were cut back, 3 bases at V and 3 bases at J, with 11 bases in the middle. The CDR3 loop spans 14 amino acids.

This chain links TRBV27 with TRBJ1-1; D is undetermined. Trimming took off 1 base at V and 2 bases at J, with 5 bases between the two ends. The germline V gene encodes CDR1 MNHEY and CDR2 SMNVEV (reference sequence). The CDR3 is made up of 13 amino acids. The CDR3 nucleotides read TGTGCCAGCAGTTTATACGATAACACTGAAGCTTTCTTT. Translating gives CASSLYDNTEAFF.

V gene TRBV7-9 combines with J gene TRBJ2-7; 7 bases match TRBD2. The CDR3 extends over 14 amino acids. Germline V gene lookup returns CDR1 SEHNR and CDR2 FQNEAQ (reference sequence). Trimming at V came to 3 bases and at J to 4 bases, leaving 6 bases not matched to a gene. The CDR3 reads CASSFPHSGYEQYF. CDR3 DNA sequence: TGTGCCAGCAGCTTCCCCCATAGCGGGTACGAGCAGTACTTC. Together with reference TRBV7-9 and TRBJ2-7, the CDR3 gives the full variable domain: DTGVSQNPRHKITKRGQNVTFRCDPISEHNRLYWYRQTLGQGPEFLTYFQNEAQLEKSRLLSDRFSAERPKGSFSTLEIQRTEQGDSAMYLCASSFPHSGYEQYFGPGTRLTVT.

The chain employs TRBV19 and TRBJ2-7, with D tentatively TRBD1 or TRBD2 (5 bases each). CDR3 length: 16 residues. Between the trimmed V and J ends, which lost 5 bases and 0 bases, there was a span of 17 bases. Germline lookup yields CDR1 LNHDA and CDR2 SQIVND (reference sequence). The CDR3 DNA reads as TGTGCCAGTAGTCTTTCCCGGGACCGTTCCTCCTACGAGCAGTACTTC. Protein sequence: CASSLSRDRSSYEQYF.

The chain recombines TRBV9 with TRBJ1-5; D gene uncertain. V was shortened by 0 bases and J by 4 bases, with 8 bases between the two germline ends. The germline V gene encodes CDR1 SGDLS and CDR2 YYNGEE. The CDR3 extends over 14 amino acids. The DNA of the CDR3 is TGTGCCAGCAGCGTAGGCGGCCCAAATCAGCCCCAGCATTTT. Encoded protein: CASSVGGPNQPQHF.